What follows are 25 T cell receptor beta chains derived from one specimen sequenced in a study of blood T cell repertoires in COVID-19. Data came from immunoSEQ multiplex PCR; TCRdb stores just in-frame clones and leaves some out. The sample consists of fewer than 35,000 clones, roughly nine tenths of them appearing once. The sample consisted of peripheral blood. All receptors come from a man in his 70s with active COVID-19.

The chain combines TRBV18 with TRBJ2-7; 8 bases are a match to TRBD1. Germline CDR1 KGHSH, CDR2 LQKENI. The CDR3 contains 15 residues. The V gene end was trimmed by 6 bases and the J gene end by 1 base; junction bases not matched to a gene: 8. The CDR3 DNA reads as TGTGCCAGCTCCTTGGACAGGGCCCCTTCCTACGAGCAGTACTTC. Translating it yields CASSLDRAPSYEQYF.

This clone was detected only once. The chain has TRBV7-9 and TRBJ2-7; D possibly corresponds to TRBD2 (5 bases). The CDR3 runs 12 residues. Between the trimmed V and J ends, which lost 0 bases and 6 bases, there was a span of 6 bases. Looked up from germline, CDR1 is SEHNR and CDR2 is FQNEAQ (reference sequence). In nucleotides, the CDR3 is TGTGCCAGCAGCTTAGCAGCGGTCGAGCAGTACTTC. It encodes CASSLAAVEQYF.

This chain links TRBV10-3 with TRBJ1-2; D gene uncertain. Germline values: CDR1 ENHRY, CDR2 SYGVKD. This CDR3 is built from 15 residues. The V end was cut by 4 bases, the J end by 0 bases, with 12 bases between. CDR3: CAISGLQASNYGYTF. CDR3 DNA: TGTGCCATCAGTGGATTGCAGGCCTCTAACTATGGCTACACCTTC.

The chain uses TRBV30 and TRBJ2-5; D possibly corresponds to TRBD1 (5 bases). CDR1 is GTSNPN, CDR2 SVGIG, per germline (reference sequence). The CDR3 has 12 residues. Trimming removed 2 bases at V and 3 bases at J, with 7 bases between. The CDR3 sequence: CAWSRGKETQYF. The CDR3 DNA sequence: TGTGCCTGGAGTAGGGGAAAAGAGACCCAGTACTTC.

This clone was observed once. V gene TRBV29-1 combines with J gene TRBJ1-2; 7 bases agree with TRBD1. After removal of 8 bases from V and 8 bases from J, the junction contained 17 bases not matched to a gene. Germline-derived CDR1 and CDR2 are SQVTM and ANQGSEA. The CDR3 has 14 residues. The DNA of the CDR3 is TGCAGCACTACTCGACAGGGATCGGGAATCGGCTACACCTTC. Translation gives CSTTRQGSGIGYTF.

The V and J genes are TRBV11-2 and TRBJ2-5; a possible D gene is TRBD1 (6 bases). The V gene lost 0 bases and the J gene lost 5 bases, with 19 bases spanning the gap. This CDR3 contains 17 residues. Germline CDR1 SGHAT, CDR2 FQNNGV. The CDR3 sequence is CASSLDPPTTGTETQYF. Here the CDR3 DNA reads TGTGCCAGCAGCTTAGATCCCCCCACAACAGGGACGGAGACCCAGTACTTC. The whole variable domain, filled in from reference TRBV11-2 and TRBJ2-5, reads EAGVAQSPRYKIIEKRQSVAFWCNPISGHATLYWYQQILGQGPKLLIQFQNNGVVDDSQLPKDRFSAERLKGVDSTLKIQPAKLEDSAVYLCASSLDPPTTGTETQYFGPGTRLLVL.

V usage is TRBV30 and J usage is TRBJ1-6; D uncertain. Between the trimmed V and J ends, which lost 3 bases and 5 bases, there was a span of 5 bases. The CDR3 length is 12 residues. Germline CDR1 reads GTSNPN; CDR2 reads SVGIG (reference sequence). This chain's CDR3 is CAWSPNNSPLHF. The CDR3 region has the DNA TGTGCCTGGAGCCCTAATAATTCACCCCTCCACTTT.

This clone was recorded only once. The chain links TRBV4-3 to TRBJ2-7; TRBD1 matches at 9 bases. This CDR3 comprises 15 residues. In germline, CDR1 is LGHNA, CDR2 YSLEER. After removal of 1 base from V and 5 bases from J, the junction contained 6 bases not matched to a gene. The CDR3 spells CASSQGTGEVDEQYF. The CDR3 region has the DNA TGCGCCAGCAGCCAAGGGACAGGGGAGGTCGACGAGCAGTACTTC.

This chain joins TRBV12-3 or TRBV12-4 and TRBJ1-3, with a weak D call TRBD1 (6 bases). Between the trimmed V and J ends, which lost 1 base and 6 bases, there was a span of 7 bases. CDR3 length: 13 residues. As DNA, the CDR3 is TGTGCCAGCAGTTTAGGGACAGAAAACACCATATATTTT. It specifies CASSLGTENTIYF.

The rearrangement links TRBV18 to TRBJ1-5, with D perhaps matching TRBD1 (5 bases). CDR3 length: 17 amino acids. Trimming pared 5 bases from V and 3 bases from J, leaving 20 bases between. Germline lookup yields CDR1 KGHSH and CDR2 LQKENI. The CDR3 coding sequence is TGTGCCAGCTCATCCCGGCGGGGGTTAGGGTACAATCAGCCCCAGCATTTT. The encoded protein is CASSSRRGLGYNQPQHF.

CDR3 residues: CAWIPLSGPGDEQFF. For the CDR3, the DNA is TGTGCCTGGATCCCCCTTTCCGGACCCGGGGATGAGCAGTTCTTC. The chain combines TRBV30 with TRBJ2-1; tentative D call: TRBD2 (5 bases). Germline loops: CDR1 GTSNPN, CDR2 SVGIG (reference sequence). The CDR3 covers 15 residues. Trimming cost V 4 bases and J 8 bases, with 21 bases left between them.

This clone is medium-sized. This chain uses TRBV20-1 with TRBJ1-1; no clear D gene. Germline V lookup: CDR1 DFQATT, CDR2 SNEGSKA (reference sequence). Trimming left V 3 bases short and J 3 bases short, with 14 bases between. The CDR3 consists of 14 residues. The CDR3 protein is CSASKGIGDTEAFF. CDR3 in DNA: TGCAGTGCTAGTAAAGGGATCGGGGACACTGAAGCTTTCTTT.

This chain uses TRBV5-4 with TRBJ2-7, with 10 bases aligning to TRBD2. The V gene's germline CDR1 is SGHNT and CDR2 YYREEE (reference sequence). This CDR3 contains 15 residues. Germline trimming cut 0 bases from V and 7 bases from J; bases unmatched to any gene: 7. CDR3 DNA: TGTGCCAGCAGCTTGGTTCCAGCGGGGGGGAGAGAGCAGTACTTC. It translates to CASSLVPAGGREQYF.

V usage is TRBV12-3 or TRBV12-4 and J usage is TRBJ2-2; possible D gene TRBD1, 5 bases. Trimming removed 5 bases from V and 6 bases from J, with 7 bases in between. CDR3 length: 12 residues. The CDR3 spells CASSQGAGELFF. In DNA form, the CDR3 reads TGTGCCAGCAGTCAAGGGGCCGGGGAGCTGTTTTTT.

The CDR3 loop is CASSFERGGRYNEQFF. DNA of the CDR3: TGTGCCAGCAGCTTCGAGCGGGGGGGCCGTTACAATGAGCAGTTCTTC. The chain combines TRBV11-3 with TRBJ2-1, with 10 bases lining up with TRBD2. This CDR3 has 16 residues. The germline V gene has CDR1 SGHNT and CDR2 YENEEA. Trimming took 3 bases from V and 4 from J; bases not matched to a gene: 6.

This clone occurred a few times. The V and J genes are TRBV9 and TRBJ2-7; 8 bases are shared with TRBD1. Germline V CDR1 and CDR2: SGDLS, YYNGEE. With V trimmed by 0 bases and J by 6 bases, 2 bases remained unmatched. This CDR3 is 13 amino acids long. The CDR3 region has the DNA TGTGCCAGCAGCGTAGGGACAGGGAGCGAGCAGTACTTC. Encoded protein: CASSVGTGSEQYF.

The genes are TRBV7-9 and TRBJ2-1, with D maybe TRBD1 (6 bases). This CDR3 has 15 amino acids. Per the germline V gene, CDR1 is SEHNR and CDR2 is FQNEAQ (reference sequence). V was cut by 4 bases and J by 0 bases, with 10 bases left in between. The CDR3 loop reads CASSSTGSSYNEQFF. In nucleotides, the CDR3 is TGTGCCAGCAGCTCCACAGGGAGCTCCTACAATGAGCAGTTCTTC.

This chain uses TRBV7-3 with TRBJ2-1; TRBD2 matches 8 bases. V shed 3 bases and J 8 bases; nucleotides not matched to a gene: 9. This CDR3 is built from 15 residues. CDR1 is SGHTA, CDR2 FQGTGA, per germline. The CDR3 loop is CASSFGGGLQDEQFF. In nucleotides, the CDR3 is TGTGCCAGCAGCTTCGGCGGGGGGCTCCAGGATGAGCAGTTCTTC. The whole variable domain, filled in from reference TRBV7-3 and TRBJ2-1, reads GAGVSQTPSNKVTEKGKYVELRCDPISGHTALYWYRQSLGQGPEFLIYFQGTGAADDSGLPNDRFFAVRPEGSVSTLKIQRTERGDSAVYLCASSFGGGLQDEQFFGPGTRLTVL.

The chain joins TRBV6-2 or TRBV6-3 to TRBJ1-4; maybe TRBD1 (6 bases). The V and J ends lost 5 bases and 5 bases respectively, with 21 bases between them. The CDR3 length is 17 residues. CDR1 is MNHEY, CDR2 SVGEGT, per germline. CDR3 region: CASSQVQGTARNEKLFF. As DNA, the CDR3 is TGTGCCAGCAGTCAAGTACAGGGCACGGCGAGGAATGAAAAACTGTTTTTT.

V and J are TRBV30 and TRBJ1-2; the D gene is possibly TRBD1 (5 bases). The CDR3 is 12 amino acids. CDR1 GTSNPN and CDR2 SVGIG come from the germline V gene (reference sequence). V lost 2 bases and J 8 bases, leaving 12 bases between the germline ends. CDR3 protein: CAWSMGGRGYTF. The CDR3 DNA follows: TGTGCCTGGAGTATGGGGGGAAGAGGCTACACCTTC.

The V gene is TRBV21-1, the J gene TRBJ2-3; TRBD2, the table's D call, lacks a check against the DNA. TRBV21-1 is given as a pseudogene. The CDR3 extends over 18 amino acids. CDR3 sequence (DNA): TGTGCCAGCAGCCAGCCCCGGACTAGCGGGGGATCCACAGATACGCAGTATTTT. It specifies CASSQPRTSGGSTDTQYF.

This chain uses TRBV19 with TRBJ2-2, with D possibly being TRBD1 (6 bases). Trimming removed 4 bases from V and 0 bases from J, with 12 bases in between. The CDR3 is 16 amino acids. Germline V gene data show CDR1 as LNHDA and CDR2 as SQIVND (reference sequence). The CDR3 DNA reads TGTGCCAGTAGTAAGGCCGGGACAACGAACACCGGGGAGCTGTTTTTT. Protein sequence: CASSKAGTTNTGELFF.

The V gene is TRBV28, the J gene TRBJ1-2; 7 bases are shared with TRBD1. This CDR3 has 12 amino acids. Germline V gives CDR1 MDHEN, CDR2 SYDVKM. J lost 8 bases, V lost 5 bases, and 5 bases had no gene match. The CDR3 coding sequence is TGTGCCAGCAGTCCCCCAGGGGGAGGCTACACCTTC. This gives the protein CASSPPGGGYTF.

The CDR3: CASSWGTSGTTDTQYF. The CDR3 coding sequence is TGCGCCAGCAGCTGGGGGACTAGCGGGACCACAGATACGCAGTATTTT. J is TRBJ2-3 and V is TRBV5-1; 13 nucleotides match TRBD2. Trimming took 3 bases from V and 2 from J; bases not matched to a gene: 3. The CDR3 sequence is 16 residues long. In germline, CDR1 is SGHRS, CDR2 YFSETQ. Drawing the rest from reference TRBV5-1 and TRBJ2-3, the complete variable domain is KAGVTQTPRYLIKTRGQQVTLSCSPISGHRSVSWYQQTPGQGLQFLFEYFSETQRNKGNFPGRFSGRQFSNSRSEMNVSTLELGDSALYLCASSWGTSGTTDTQYFGPGTRLTVL.

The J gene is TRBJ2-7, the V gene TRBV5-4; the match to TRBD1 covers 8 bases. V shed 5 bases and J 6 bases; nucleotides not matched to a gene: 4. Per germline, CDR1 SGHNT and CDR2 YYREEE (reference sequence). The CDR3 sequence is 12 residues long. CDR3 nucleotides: TGTGCCAGCAGACCTGACAGGGGCGAGCAGTACTTC. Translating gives CASRPDRGEQYF.